These 3 T cell receptor beta chains were all obtained from the same sample, sequenced in a study of blood T cell repertoires in COVID-19. Assay: immunoSEQ multiplex PCR; the TCRdb copy retains only in-frame clones and omits some. The data show about 300,000 clones, with 83% seen just once and approximately 10% held by the top ten. The sequenced sample consisted of peripheral blood. These TCRs come from a woman in her 50s who had recovered from COVID-19.

This chain joins TRBV7-2 and TRBJ1-4; possible D gene TRBD1, 6 bases. Germline lookup yields CDR1 SGHTA and CDR2 FQGNSA. The CDR3 is 14 residues long. V was cut by 5 bases and J by 5 bases, with 12 bases left in between. CDR3 sequence: CASSARTDNEKLFF. The CDR3 DNA sequence: TGTGCCAGCAGCGCGCGGACAGACAATGAAAAACTGTTTTTT. Full variable domain (missing parts from reference TRBV7-2 and TRBJ1-4): GAGVSQSPSNKVTEKGKDVELRCDPISGHTALYWYRQSLGQGLEFLIYFQGNSAPDKSGLPSDRFSAERTGGSVSTLTIQRTQQEDSAVYLCASSARTDNEKLFFGSGTQLSVL.

The chain couples TRBV24-1 to TRBJ1-2; 7 nucleotides agree with TRBD1. The CDR3 length is 16 residues. The V gene's germline CDR1 is KGHDR and CDR2 SFDVKD. With V trimmed by 2 bases and J by 3 bases, 8 bases remained unmatched. For the CDR3, the DNA is TGTGCCACCAGTGATTGGACAGGAGGAGGCGACTATGGCTACACCTTC. Protein sequence: CATSDWTGGGDYGYTF.

The chain couples TRBV7-2 to TRBJ2-5; D is unresolved. V was clipped by 0 bases and J by 1 base, with 3 bases between them. Germline assignment: CDR1 SGHTA and CDR2 FQGNSA. This CDR3 has 13 amino acids. CDR3 bases: TGTGCCAGCAGCTTAGCGGCCCAAGAGACCCAGTACTTC. It specifies CASSLAAQETQYF.